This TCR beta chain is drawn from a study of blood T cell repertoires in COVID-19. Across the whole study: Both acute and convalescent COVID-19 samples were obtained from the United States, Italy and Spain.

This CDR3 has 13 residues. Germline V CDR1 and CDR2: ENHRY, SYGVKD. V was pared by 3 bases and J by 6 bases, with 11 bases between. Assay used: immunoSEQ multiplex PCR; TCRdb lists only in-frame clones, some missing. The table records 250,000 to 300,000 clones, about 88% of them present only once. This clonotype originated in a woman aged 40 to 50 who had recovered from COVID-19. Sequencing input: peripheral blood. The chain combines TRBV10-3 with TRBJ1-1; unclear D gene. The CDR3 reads CAISEVGSPEAFF. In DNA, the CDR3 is TGTGCCATCAGTGAAGTGGGCAGCCCTGAAGCTTTCTTT.